Listed below are T cell receptor beta chains from one sample, sequenced in a study of cytomegalovirus exposure and HLA in healthy donors. Here immunoSEQ multiplex PCR was the method, and the copy in TCRdb shows in-frame clones only, minus some. The repertoire holds 140,000 or so clones, with under 80% as singletons. The sequenced sample consisted of PBMCs. Receptor source: a young man in good health and CMV-seropositive. CDR3s include the opening cysteine and the closing phenylalanine or tryptophan. D genes are given only for firm matches. Clone sizes are given selectively: once, few, many, or a class where the clone is expanded.

j_call | d_call | clone_size | v_call | cdr3_aa | cdr3_nt
TRBJ1-1 | - | - | TRBV9 | CASSADTEAFF | TGTGCCAGCAGCGCCGACACTGAAGCTTTCTTT
TRBJ2-7 | - | - | TRBV10-3 | CVTARGTSSYEQYF | TGTGTCACGGCCCGGGGAACGAGCTCCTACGAGCAGTACTTC
TRBJ1-3 | - | few | TRBV28 | CASSLGGNSGNTIYF | TGTGCCAGCAGTTTAGGGGGCAACTCTGGAAACACCATATATTTT
TRBJ2-7 | - | - | TRBV5-1 | CASSLLGFEQYF | TGCGCCAGCAGCTTGTTGGGCTTCGAGCAGTACTTC
TRBJ2-1 | - | - | TRBV9 | CASSRSPRNEQFF | TGTGCCAGCAGCCGATCCCCTCGGAATGAGCAGTTCTTC
TRBJ1-2 | TRBD1 | - | TRBV18 | CASSPATDRGGNGYTF | TGTGCCAGCTCACCAGCAACCGACAGGGGAGGAAATGGCTACACCTTC
TRBJ2-7 | - | - | TRBV7-2 | CASSLFEQYF | TGTGCCAGCAGCTTATTCGAGCAGTACTTC
TRBJ1-2 | TRBD1 | - | TRBV7-8 | CASSHKRDSTYGYTF | TGTGCCAGCAGCCACAAACGGGACAGCACCTATGGCTACACCTTC
TRBJ1-5 | TRBD1 | once | TRBV2 | CASSDQGAAIGAQHF | TGTGCCAGCAGTGATCAGGGGGCCGCAATAGGGGCCCAGCATTTT
TRBJ1-6 | TRBD1 | - | TRBV5-1 | CASGTGDNSPLHF | TGCGCCAGCGGGACAGGGGATAATTCACCCCTCCACTTT
TRBJ2-7 | TRBD2 | - | TRBV9 | CASSVGGSGSSYEQYF | TGTGCCAGCAGCGTAGGAGGTAGCGGGAGCTCCTACGAGCAGTACTTC
TRBJ1-1 | TRBD1 | - | TRBV7-2 | CASSVDRAAEAFF | TGTGCCAGCAGCGTAGACAGGGCGGCTGAAGCTTTCTTT
TRBJ2-1 | TRBD2 | - | TRBV19 | CASSRVPRGGSYNEQFF | TGTGCCAGTAGTCGGGTCCCCCGGGGGGGCTCCTACAATGAGCAGTTCTTC
TRBJ1-2 | - | few | TRBV9 | CASSSGQLYGYTF | TGTGCCAGCAGCTCAGGACAGCTCTATGGCTACACCTTC
TRBJ2-7 | TRBD1 | few | TRBV19 | CASTLSGTGDYEQYF | TGTGCCAGTACTCTATCCGGGACAGGGGACTACGAGCAGTACTTC
TRBJ2-7 | - | - | TRBV28 | CASSTPGLGVDEQYF | TGTGCCAGCAGTACGCCCGGGTTAGGGGTTGACGAGCAGTACTTC
TRBJ1-6 | - | few | TRBV11-2 | CASRRPGSSYNSPLHF | TGTGCCAGCAGACGCCCCGGGTCCTCCTATAATTCACCCCTCCACTTT
TRBJ2-1 | TRBD2 | - | TRBV9 | CASDAGTSTYNEQFF | TGTGCCAGCGACGCCGGGACTAGCACCTACAATGAGCAGTTCTTC
TRBJ2-2 | - | - | TRBV2 | CASSRRGGTYAGELFF | TGTGCCAGCAGTCGAAGGGGGGGGACTTACGCCGGGGAGCTGTTTTTT
TRBJ1-2 | TRBD1 | - | TRBV5-8 | CASSLLLTGSNYGYTF | TGTGCCAGCAGCTTACTGCTGACAGGGTCTAACTATGGCTACACCTTC
TRBJ2-7 | - | - | TRBV9 | CASSEGGAGYEQYF | TGTGCCAGCAGCGAAGGCGGGGCCGGCTACGAGCAGTACTTC
TRBJ1-5 | TRBD1 | - | TRBV19 | CASSRDSYSNQPQHF | TGTGCCAGTAGTAGGGACAGCTATAGCAATCAGCCCCAGCATTTT
TRBJ1-1 | TRBD1 | - | TRBV6-1 | CASSSGTGGTEAFF | TGTGCCAGCAGTTCCGGGACAGGAGGTACTGAAGCTTTCTTT
TRBJ2-3 | - | - | TRBV6-5 | CASRTGGISTDTQYF | TGTGCCAGCAGAACCGGCGGGATCAGCACAGATACGCAGTATTTT
TRBJ2-2 | - | - | TRBV19 | CASSKPRGRTGELFF | TGTGCCAGTAGTAAACCCAGGGGACGCACCGGGGAGCTGTTTTTT
TRBJ2-2 | - | once | TRBV6-1 | CASVQLGGYGELFF | TGTGCCAGCGTGCAACTCGGGGGTTACGGGGAGCTGTTTTTT
TRBJ2-7 | - | - | TRBV7-3 | CASSLNRRYEQYF | TGTGCCAGCAGCTTAAACAGGCGGTACGAGCAGTACTTC